The 21 T cell receptor beta chains presented below share a single source sample, sequenced in a study of CD8 T cells in ankylosing spondylitis. Each CDR3 protein is one row after TCRdb ran MiXCR on the 5' RACE reads. The sample includes roughly 490,000 distinct CDR3 sequences, approximately 5% seen only once; the top ten take roughly 3.5%. No antigen has been assigned to these receptors. Overall study findings and caveats: Characteristic, it appeared, of ankylosing spondylitis blood was a TCR beta motif of eight highly homologous variants.

Sequenced material: blood, either unsorted or a sorted T cell fraction (not recorded which). Receptors were obtained from a male donor with ankylosing spondylitis.

This clonotype has ten or more counts. The J gene is TRBJ2-7, the V gene TRBV20-1; D might be TRBD1 or TRBD2, each matching 5 bases. In germline, CDR1 is DFQATT, CDR2 SNEGSKA (reference sequence). The CDR3 has 15 residues. V lost 5 bases and J lost 8, with 25 bases in between. This CDR3 is CSAAKGPNPSLQQYF. DNA for the CDR3: TGCAGTGCTGCCAAGGGACCAAACCCTTCCCTACAGCAGTACTTC.

This clonotype was counted ten times or more. The chain recombines TRBV20-1 with TRBJ1-1, with 11 nucleotides matching TRBD1. J gave up 8 bases and V 1 base, and 6 bases lay outside the gene matches. CDR3 size: 14 residues. Germline-derived CDR1 and CDR2 are DFQATT and SNEGSKA (reference sequence). The CDR3 loop is CSARAGTGGREAFF. As DNA, the CDR3 is TGCAGTGCTAGAGCCGGGACAGGGGGGAGGGAAGCTTTCTTT.

The CDR3 DNA follows: TGTGCCAGCAGCGGCGACAGGGGCCAAAACATTCAGTACTTC. Its protein product is CASSGDRGQNIQYF. This rearrangement joins TRBV9 to TRBJ2-4; 8 bases agree with TRBD1. This CDR3 region has 14 residues. Germline CDR1 SGDLS, CDR2 YYNGEE. V lost 3 bases and J lost 5; bases outside the gene matches: 4. Drawing the rest from reference TRBV9 and TRBJ2-4, the complete variable domain is DSGVTQTPKHLITATGQRVTLRCSPRSGDLSVYWYQQSLDQGLQFLIQYYNGEERAKGNILERFSAQQFPDLHSELNLSSLELGDSALYFCASSGDRGQNIQYFGAGTRLSVL.

As regards this clonotype: It may be a read error: a sequence one base away is much more abundant. The chain employs TRBV5-1 and TRBJ2-6, with 9 nucleotides matching TRBD1. Looked up from germline, CDR1 is SGHRS and CDR2 is YFSETQ. The CDR3 covers 16 residues. The CDR3, as DNA: TGCGCCAGCAGCTCACAGGGGGCTGGTGGGGCCAAGGTCCTGACTTTC. Translating it yields CASSSQGAGGAKVLTF.

This clonotype was counted ten times or more. V gene TRBV28 combines with J gene TRBJ2-1, with D perhaps matching TRBD1 or TRBD2 (6 bases each). The germline gives CDR1 MDHEN, CDR2 SYDVKM. Trimming removed 1 base at V and 2 bases at J, with 9 bases between. The CDR3 sequence is 15 residues long. CDR3 sequence reads: CASSLLRGPYNEQFF. The DNA for the CDR3 is TGTGCCAGCAGTTTATTACGGGGGCCCTACAATGAGCAGTTCTTC.

The chain joins TRBV7-3 to TRBJ2-5; 7 bases align to TRBD1. From germline, CDR1 is SGHTA and CDR2 FQGTGA. The junction had 20 bases not matched to a gene; V was cut back by 5 bases and J by 5 bases. CDR3 length: 18 residues. The CDR3 spells CASSPPNTGQNWGETQYF. CDR3 in DNA: TGTGCCAGCAGCCCCCCAAATACGGGACAGAACTGGGGGGAGACCCAGTACTTC.

Ten or more counts support this clonotype. An end of the junction does not agree with germline; a read error may underlie this. V and J are TRBV7-9 and TRBJ1-4; D might be TRBD1 (5 bases). CDR3 length equals 14 residues. The germline V gene has CDR1 SEHNR and CDR2 FQNEAQ (reference sequence). CDR3 sequence: CASSLEYGRERLFF. CDR3 nucleotides: TGTGCCAGCAGCTTAGAATATGGCAGGGAAAGACTGTTTTTT. Looking up the rest from reference TRBV7-9 and TRBJ1-4 gives the full variable domain: DTGVSQNPRHKITKRGQNVTFRCDPISEHNRLYWYRQTLGQGPEFLTYFQNEAQLEKSRLLSDRFSAERPKGSFSTLEIQRTEQGDSAMYLCASSLEYGRERLFFGSGTQLSVL.

This clonotype occurred a few times. V is TRBV5-1 and J is TRBJ2-7; TRBD2 matches at 10 bases. After removal of 0 bases from V and 6 bases from J, the junction contained 6 bases not matched to a gene. This CDR3 spans 15 amino acids. Germline CDR1 reads SGHRS; CDR2 reads YFSETQ. In DNA, the CDR3 is TGCGCCAGCAGCTTGGCGCTAGCGGGAGCGCCCGAGCAGTACTTC. Its translation: CASSLALAGAPEQYF.

This clonotype was observed at least ten times. The chain carries TRBV9 and TRBJ2-2; 8 positions match TRBD1. Germline assignment: CDR1 SGDLS and CDR2 YYNGEE. This CDR3 contains 16 residues. V gave up 3 bases and J gave up 2 bases; unmatched junction bases: 6. The CDR3 loop reads CASSGGTGKNTGELFF. The CDR3 DNA sequence: TGTGCCAGCAGCGGCGGGACAGGAAAAAACACCGGGGAGCTGTTTTTT.

This clonotype was detected ten times or more. V gene TRBV6-5 combines with J gene TRBJ2-1, with D perhaps matching TRBD1 (6 bases). Germline V gene data show CDR1 as MNHEY and CDR2 as SVGAGI. The CDR3 has 15 amino acids. Trimming cost V 6 bases and J 12 bases, with 24 bases left between them. CDR3 loop: CASSYGLNQGLGQFF. The CDR3 coding sequence is TGTGCCAGCAGCTACGGGTTGAACCAGGGGCTCGGGCAGTTCTTC.

This clonotype was found many times. V is TRBV4-3 and J is TRBJ1-6; no reliable D call. From germline, CDR1 is LGHNA and CDR2 YSLEER. This CDR3 spans 15 amino acids. V shed 1 base and J shed 8 bases, with 12 bases lying between them. CDR3 coding DNA: TGCGCCAGCAGCCAAGGCCCGTTAGGAGATTCACCCCTCCACTTT. Encoded protein: CASSQGPLGDSPLHF.

This clonotype was observed many times. The chain links TRBV15 to TRBJ2-2, with D uncertain. This CDR3 is 13 amino acids long. The V end lost 1 base, the J end lost 7 bases, and 7 bases lay between the germline ends. The germline V gene encodes CDR1 LNHNV and CDR2 YYDKDF (reference sequence). As DNA, the CDR3 is TGTGCCACCAGCAGAGTAAATGGCGGGGAGCTGTTTTTT. Its protein is CATSRVNGGELFF. The full variable domain, with the rest looked up from reference TRBV15 and TRBJ2-2, is DAMVIQNPRYQVTQFGKPVTLSCSQTLNHNVMYWYQQKSSQAPKLLFHYYDKDFNNEADTPDNFQSRRPNTSFCFLDIRSPGLGDTAMYLCATSRVNGGELFFGEGSRLTVL.

This clonotype showed up many times. The rearrangement links TRBV6-5 to TRBJ1-2; D is uncertain. CDR3 length equals 16 residues. In germline, CDR1 is MNHEY, CDR2 SVGAGI. The V end lost 2 bases, the J end lost 8 bases, and 21 bases lay between the germline ends. Here the CDR3 reads CASSYHIQTPSEGYTF. The DNA of the CDR3 is TGTGCCAGCAGTTACCATATTCAGACACCTTCGGAAGGCTACACCTTC.

Only a few counts were recorded for this clonotype. V gene TRBV15 combines with J gene TRBJ2-7; tentatively, D is TRBD2 (6 bases). Germline CDR1 and CDR2: LNHNV and YYDKDF (reference sequence). This CDR3 region has 15 residues. Trimming took 4 bases from V and 0 from J, leaving 13 bases between them. In DNA, the CDR3 is TGTGCCACCAGCACCGGCCGGGGGAGCTCCTACGAGCAGTACTTC. Translated: CATSTGRGSSYEQYF.

This clonotype was detected ten times or more. The chain combines TRBV15 with TRBJ2-7; 11 nucleotides match TRBD1. V gave up 2 bases and J gave up 6 bases; unmatched junction bases: 3. The length of the CDR3 is 14 residues. Germline assignment: CDR1 LNHNV and CDR2 YYDKDF (reference sequence). The chain's CDR3 is CATSRWDRGTEQYF. The CDR3 bases are TGTGCCACCAGCAGATGGGACAGGGGGACCGAGCAGTACTTC.

This clonotype occurred many times. The chain has TRBV24-1 and TRBJ2-5; 10 nucleotides line up with TRBD1. The CDR3 has 17 residues. V trimming: 2 bases; J trimming: 4 bases; junction bases outside the gene matches: 9. The germline V gene has CDR1 KGHDR and CDR2 SFDVKD. CDR3 amino acids: CATSDSTPGQGRETQYF. CDR3 DNA: TGTGCCACCAGTGATTCCACGCCGGGACAGGGGAGAGAGACCCAGTACTTC.

This clonotype was detected ten times or more. The genes are TRBV29-1 and TRBJ2-2; the D gene is possibly TRBD1 (6 bases). Trimming shortened V by 4 bases and J by 0 bases, and 15 bases separated the two germline ends. This CDR3 is 16 amino acids long. The germline gives CDR1 SQVTM, CDR2 ANQGSEA. In DNA, the CDR3 is TGCAGCGTTGGGGGACACTTCAACTCGAACACCGGGGAGCTGTTTTTT. It codes for CSVGGHFNSNTGELFF.

This clonotype was observed at least ten times. This rearrangement joins TRBV29-1 to TRBJ1-1, with 12 bases matching TRBD1. The CDR3 loop spans 15 amino acids. Looked up from germline, CDR1 is SQVTM and CDR2 is ANQGSEA. V lost 7 bases, J lost 6 bases, and 12 bases stayed unmatched. For the CDR3, the DNA is TGCAGCGGGACGCAGGGGACAGGGGGCTTGGCTGAAGCTTTCTTT. It translates to CSGTQGTGGLAEAFF.

Ten or more counts support this clonotype. This chain joins TRBV3-1 and TRBJ1-5, with no clear D. Trimming left V 0 bases short and J 5 bases short, with 5 bases between. The length of the CDR3 is 13 residues. Per germline, CDR1 LGHDT and CDR2 YNNKEL (reference sequence). The CDR3 DNA is TGTGCCAGCAGCCAAGACGGTTATCAGCCCCAGCATTTT. It translates to CASSQDGYQPQHF.

This clonotype was seen ten or more times. The chain links TRBV4-1 to TRBJ1-1, with D unresolved. Germline V lookup: CDR1 MGHRA, CDR2 YSYEKL. The CDR3 sequence is 14 residues long. V was trimmed by 1 base and J by 4 bases, leaving 10 bases between them. CDR3 region: CASSQVFRATEAFF. The CDR3 DNA follows: TGCGCCAGCAGCCAAGTTTTTAGGGCCACTGAAGCTTTCTTT.

In this sample, this clonotype turned up many times. The chain joins TRBV28 to TRBJ2-1; tentatively, D is TRBD2 (5 bases). The germline V gene has CDR1 MDHEN and CDR2 SYDVKM. This CDR3 contains 14 residues. Between the trimmed V and J ends, which lost 7 bases and 1 base, there was a span of 11 bases. The CDR3 is CASTYRGSYNEQFF. The DNA for the CDR3 is TGTGCCAGCACCTACCGGGGATCCTACAATGAGCAGTTCTTC.